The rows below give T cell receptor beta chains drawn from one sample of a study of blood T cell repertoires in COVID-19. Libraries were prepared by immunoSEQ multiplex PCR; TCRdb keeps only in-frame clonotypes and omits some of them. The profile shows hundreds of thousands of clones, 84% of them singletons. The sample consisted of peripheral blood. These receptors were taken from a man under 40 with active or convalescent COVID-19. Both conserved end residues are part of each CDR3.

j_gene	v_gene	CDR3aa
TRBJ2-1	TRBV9	CASSVASGTYNEQFF
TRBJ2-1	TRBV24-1	CATRTGRMNGEQFF
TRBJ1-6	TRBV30	CAWGGGAGSPLHF
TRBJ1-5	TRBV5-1	CASSPTGPNQPQHF
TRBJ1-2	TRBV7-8	CASGRTGGPRDAYGYTF
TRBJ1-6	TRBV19	CASRASGTGYNSPLHF
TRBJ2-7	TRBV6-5	CASSYRGLTYEQYF
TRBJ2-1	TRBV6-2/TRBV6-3	CASSYGTGSGEQFF
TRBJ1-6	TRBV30	CAWRPRGFNSPLHF
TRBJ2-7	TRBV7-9	CASSLGRTYEQYF
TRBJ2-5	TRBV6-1	CASSEGQTYLETQYF
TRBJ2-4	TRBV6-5	CATLASGAKNIQYF
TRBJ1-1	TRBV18	CASSTDSNTEAFF
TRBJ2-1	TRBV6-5	CASSFVTGGNEQFF
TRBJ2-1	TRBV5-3	CARSIGLADDNEQFF
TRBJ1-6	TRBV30	CAYTRNNSPLHF
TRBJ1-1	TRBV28	CAAHRGTEAFF
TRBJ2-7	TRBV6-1	CASSESGGGQYF
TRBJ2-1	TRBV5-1	CASSLASSGVYNEQFF
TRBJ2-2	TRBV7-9	CASSLAPRGELFF
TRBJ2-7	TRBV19	CASSRIGTGDPYEQYF
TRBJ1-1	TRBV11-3	CASSLAGNLNTEAFF
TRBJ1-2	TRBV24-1	CATSDQSTGAGYTF
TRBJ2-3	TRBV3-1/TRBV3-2	CASSLNRGLITDTQYF
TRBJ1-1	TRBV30	CAWSADPRDTEAFF
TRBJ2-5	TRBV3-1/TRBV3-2	CASSRPNRGETQYF
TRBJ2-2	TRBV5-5	CASSLEDRAGELFF
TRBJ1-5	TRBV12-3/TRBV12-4	CASSTGGGPQHF
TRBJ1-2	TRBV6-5	CASSRDRVNYGYTF
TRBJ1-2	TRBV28	CASSTGTNYGYTF
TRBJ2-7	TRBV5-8	CASRNRGTSYEQYF
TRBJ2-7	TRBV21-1	CASSNRGENRGQRVPYEQYF
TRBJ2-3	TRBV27	CASRGGLAGYTDTQYF
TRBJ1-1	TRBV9	CASSVGTGNTEAFF
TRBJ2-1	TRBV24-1	CATRAQDNSYNEQFF
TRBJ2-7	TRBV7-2	CASSQALGQGKFRQYF
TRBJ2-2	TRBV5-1	CASSTSGQGTGELFF
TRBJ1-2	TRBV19	CASSIGTRLGYTF
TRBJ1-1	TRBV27	CASTLLGGRGEAFF
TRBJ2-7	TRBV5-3	CARTTPGQGSYEQYF
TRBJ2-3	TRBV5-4	CASSLDRTGGTDTQYF
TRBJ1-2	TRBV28	CASSLLQGWLDGYTF
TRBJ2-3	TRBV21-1	CASSKADGALSTDTQYF
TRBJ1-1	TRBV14	CASSQESIPNTEAFF
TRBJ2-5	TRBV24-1	CATGLAGAETQYF
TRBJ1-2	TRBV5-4	CASSDSPTLYGYTF
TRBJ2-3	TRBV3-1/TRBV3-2	CASSHDQAPSTDTQYF
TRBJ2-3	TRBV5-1	CASSWGDSTDTQYF
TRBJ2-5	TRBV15	CATNAKWTGYETQYF
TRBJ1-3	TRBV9	CASSAGQGNTIYF
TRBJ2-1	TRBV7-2	CASSLVGSDYNEQFF
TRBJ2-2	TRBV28	CASSLYGLAGARTGELFF
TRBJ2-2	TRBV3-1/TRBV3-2	CASSQDHQGMFTGELFF
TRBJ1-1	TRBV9	CASSVGGPNTEAFF
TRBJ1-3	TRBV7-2	CASSFIPQGALDTIYF